This T cell receptor beta chain was recovered during a study of blood T cell repertoires in COVID-19. Germline-derived CDR1 and CDR2 are MNHEY and SVGEGT. There are 17 residues in the CDR3. Trimming cost V 5 bases and J 2 bases; bases outside gene matches: 13. Using immunoSEQ multiplex PCR, the repertoire was profiled, and TCRdb retains in-frame clones only, with some absent. The sample includes approximately 350,000 clones, more than 80% seen only once; the top ten take more than 0.8%. Sample: PBMCs or T cells enriched from blood (not recorded which). V and J are TRBV6-2 or TRBV6-3 and TRBJ2-7, with TRBD2 identical over 9 bases. The receptor was isolated from a man in his late teens or twenties who had recovered from COVID-19. This CDR3 reads CASSRSPSSGTPYEQYF. The CDR3 region has the DNA TGTGCCAGCAGTCGGTCCCCCTCTAGCGGGACACCCTACGAGCAGTACTTC.